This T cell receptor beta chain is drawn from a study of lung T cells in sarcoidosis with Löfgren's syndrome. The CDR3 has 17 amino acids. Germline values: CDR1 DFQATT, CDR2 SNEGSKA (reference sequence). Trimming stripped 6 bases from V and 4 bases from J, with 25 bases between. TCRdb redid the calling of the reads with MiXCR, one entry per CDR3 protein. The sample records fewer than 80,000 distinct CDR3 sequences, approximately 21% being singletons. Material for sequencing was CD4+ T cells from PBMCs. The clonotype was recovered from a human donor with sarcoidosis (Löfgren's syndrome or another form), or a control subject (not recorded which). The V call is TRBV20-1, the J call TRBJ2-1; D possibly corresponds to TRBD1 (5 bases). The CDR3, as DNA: TGCAGTGCGCAAACAGGTCCCAAGCCGCTAGAGTACAATGAGCAGTTCTTC. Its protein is CSAQTGPKPLEYNEQFF.